These 32 T cell receptor beta chains originate from one sample sequenced in a study of T cells expressing NK-cell markers. TCRdb reanalyzed the 5' RACE reads and collapses them to one entry per CDR3 protein, without DNA. Recorded for this sample: about 460,000 distinct CDR3 sequences. What was sequenced was blood T cells: a sorted CD56 or NKG2C T cell subset, CD4+ or CD8+ T cells, or bulk PBMC T cells (not recorded which). These receptors all stem from a woman between 45 and 65 years old in good health.

The genes are TRBV24-1 and TRBJ2-2; there is no DNA to check the TCRdb D call of TRBD2. CDR1 and CDR2 from the germline V gene are KGHDR and SFDVKD. This CDR3 has 17 amino acids. The CDR3 sequence is CATAGLAGAGDTGELFF.

J is TRBJ1-2 and V is TRBV7-2; TCRdb names TRBD1, which stays unverified in the absence of DNA. The CDR3 totals 14 residues. Looked up from germline, CDR1 is SGHTA and CDR2 is FQGNSA. The CDR3 loop reads CASSPRLGSYGYTF.

The gene calls are TRBV4-1 and TRBJ2-7; the D gene TCRdb calls, TRBD1, cannot be checked with no DNA. The CDR3 has 14 residues. Germline V lookup: CDR1 MGHRA, CDR2 YSYEKL. The CDR3 reads CASSHTGQLYEQYF.

V and J are TRBV12-3 or TRBV12-4 and TRBJ2-5; TCRdb's D call, TRBD2, is unchecked because there is no DNA. The CDR3 consists of 15 residues. CDR3 residues: CASTDRLAGVETQYF.

V usage is TRBV5-1 and J usage is TRBJ2-7; TCRdb designates TRBD2, a call that cannot be tested without DNA. CDR1 and CDR2 (germline): SGHRS, YFSETQ. CDR3 length equals 14 residues. The CDR3 spells CASREGGLEGEQYF.

The gene calls are TRBV5-8 and TRBJ2-6; without DNA, the TCRdb call of TRBD2 cannot be checked. The CDR3 loop spans 16 amino acids. Germline CDR1 and CDR2: SGHTS and YDEGEE. This CDR3 reads CASSLKGLPGANVLTF.

The genes are TRBV12-3 or TRBV12-4 and TRBJ1-5. CDR3 length: 15 amino acids. Here the CDR3 reads CASSPRGILGQPQHF.

The chain is built from TRBV11-2 and TRBJ1-4. Germline values: CDR1 SGHAT, CDR2 FQNNGV. The CDR3 runs to 13 residues. The CDR3 loop is CASSLGARSELFF.

The rearrangement uses TRBV12-3 or TRBV12-4 and TRBJ1-1; the D call from TCRdb, TRBD1, cannot be confirmed without DNA. There are 13 residues in the CDR3. CDR3: CASSFYRGAEAFF.

The gene calls are TRBV19 and TRBJ2-3; the TCRdb call, TRBD1, lacks DNA for checking. The CDR3 sequence is 13 residues long. The germline gives CDR1 LNHDA, CDR2 SQIVND (reference sequence). The chain's CDR3 is CASTARGGDTQYF.

The V gene is TRBV7-9, the J gene TRBJ1-1. Germline CDR1 SEHNR, CDR2 FQNEAQ (reference sequence). CDR3 size: 15 residues. The CDR3: CASSLDPGRGTEAFF.

The rearrangement uses TRBV7-9 and TRBJ2-5; TCRdb lists TRBD1, though no DNA is available to test this call. Germline V gene lookup returns CDR1 SEHNR and CDR2 FQNEAQ (reference sequence). The CDR3 sequence is 16 residues long. CDR3 amino acids: CASSQPRQGTGETQYF.

This sequence joins TRBV7-2 and TRBJ2-2; the TRBD1 assignment by TCRdb is unverifiable without DNA. The CDR3 runs 15 residues. In germline, CDR1 is SGHTA, CDR2 FQGNSA. CDR3 amino acids: CASSLALSGTGELFF.

The rearrangement links TRBV12-3 or TRBV12-4 to TRBJ2-5; checking the TCRdb D call of TRBD1 is not possible without DNA. This CDR3 is 14 amino acids long. The CDR3 sequence is CASSGERVPGTQYF.

V is TRBV2 and J is TRBJ1-6; without DNA, the TCRdb call of TRBD1 cannot be checked. CDR1 SNHLY and CDR2 FYNNEI come from the germline V gene. This CDR3 is built from 14 residues. The CDR3 protein is CASSEARANSPLHF.

V gene TRBV20-1 combines with J gene TRBJ2-5; TCRdb's D call, TRBD2, is unchecked because there is no DNA. Per germline, CDR1 DFQATT and CDR2 SNEGSKA (reference sequence). This CDR3 has 13 residues. The CDR3 region is CSAVIRGGETQYF.

The V call is TRBV28, the J call TRBJ1-4; absent DNA, TCRdb's TRBD1 call cannot be checked. The CDR3 length is 15 residues. Germline V gene lookup returns CDR1 MDHEN and CDR2 SYDVKM. Here the CDR3 reads CASSLLRGPKEKLFF. The whole variable domain, remainder taken from reference TRBV28 and TRBJ1-4, is DVKVTQSSRYLVKRTGEKVFLECVQDMDHENMFWYRQDPGLGLRLIYFSYDVKMKEKGDIPEGYSVSREKKERFSLILESASTNQTSMYLCASSLLRGPKEKLFFGSGTQLSVL.

V and J are TRBV4-1 and TRBJ2-7; TCRdb calls TRBD1, which cannot be checked without DNA. This CDR3 has 19 residues. CDR1 and CDR2 from the germline V gene are MGHRA and YSYEKL. The CDR3 reads CASSQVPFLGRRSSYEQYF.

The rearrangement uses TRBV9 and TRBJ1-3. CDR1 is SGDLS, CDR2 YYNGEE, per germline. The CDR3 has 15 residues. CDR3: CASSVESISGNTIYF.

The chain has TRBV25-1 and TRBJ1-2. The CDR3 runs 11 residues. Germline V gene data show CDR1 as MGHDK and CDR2 as SYGVNS. The CDR3 spells CASSAPHGYTF.

The genes are TRBV20-1 and TRBJ2-3; the TCRdb call, TRBD1, lacks DNA for checking. Germline V lookup: CDR1 DFQATT, CDR2 SNEGSKA (reference sequence). This CDR3 contains 14 residues. CDR3 loop: CSASRGDSLDTQYF.

The chain uses TRBV12-3 or TRBV12-4 and TRBJ2-5; the TCRdb D gene call, TRBD1, has no DNA to confirm it. The CDR3 totals 13 residues. CDR3 sequence reads: CASSEQGAKTQYF.

This rearrangement joins TRBV6-5 to TRBJ2-7; there is no DNA to check the TCRdb D call of TRBD1. The germline gives CDR1 MNHEY, CDR2 SVGAGI. This CDR3 has 13 residues. This CDR3 is CASRGGRANEQYF.

The V call is TRBV5-1, the J call TRBJ1-1. This CDR3 is 13 amino acids long. Germline CDR1 and CDR2: SGHRS and YFSETQ. The CDR3 protein is CASSPTADTEAFF.

The V gene is TRBV2, the J gene TRBJ2-3. Germline loops: CDR1 SNHLY, CDR2 FYNNEI. This CDR3 has 13 residues. The CDR3 region is CASSEVGADTQYF.

J is TRBJ2-2 and V is TRBV2; TCRdb's assignment of TRBD1 cannot be checked, as there is no DNA. CDR3 length: 15 residues. The germline V gene has CDR1 SNHLY and CDR2 FYNNEI. CDR3 in amino acids: CASQLRGVDTGELFF. The full variable domain, with the rest looked up from reference TRBV2 and TRBJ2-2, is EPEVTQTPSHQVTQMGQEVILRCVPISNHLYFYWYRQILGQKVEFLVSFYNNEISEKSEIFDDQFSVERPDGSNFTLKIRSTKLEDSAMYFCASQLRGVDTGELFFGEGSRLTVL.

This chain joins TRBV14 and TRBJ2-2; TCRdb's assignment of TRBD2 cannot be checked, as there is no DNA. The CDR3 is 17 amino acids. Germline V gives CDR1 SGHDN, CDR2 FVKESK. The CDR3 sequence is CASSRNLAGVNTGELFF.

The chain carries TRBV10-3 and TRBJ2-7; checking the TCRdb D call of TRBD2 is not possible without DNA. The germline V gene encodes CDR1 ENHRY and CDR2 SYGVKD. The CDR3 is 13 amino acids. The CDR3 loop is CAVRLAVGYEQYF.

V is TRBV27 and J is TRBJ2-7; no DNA is available, so the TRBD2 call from TCRdb remains unchecked. The CDR3 spans 16 residues. The germline V gene encodes CDR1 MNHEY and CDR2 SMNVEV (reference sequence). The chain's CDR3 is CASKAQVTGGAYEQYF.

The V gene is TRBV4-1, the J gene TRBJ1-5. The V gene's germline CDR1 is MGHRA and CDR2 YSYEKL. CDR3 length equals 15 residues. The chain's CDR3 is CASSQRSGTNQPQHF.

CDR3 loop: CASSYDRGAFF. The rearrangement links TRBV7-9 to TRBJ1-1; TCRdb's D call of TRBD1 is untestable without DNA. Germline CDR1 is SEHNR and CDR2 is FQNEAQ (reference sequence). This CDR3 contains 11 residues.

CDR3: CASRPPGLFEQFF. This chain joins TRBV3-1 and TRBJ2-1; TCRdb picks TRBD2, but there is no DNA to check that call. The CDR3 has 13 residues. Germline lookup yields CDR1 LGHDT and CDR2 YNNKEL (reference sequence).